This entry features one TCR beta chain sequence. Its cognate antigen is unknown. A second PCR of about 7 to 11 cycles used a sample-barcoded 5' primer and a J-beta primer mix. TCRdb recomputed calls from the 5' RACE reads with MiXCR, one row per CDR3 protein. The sample contains hundreds of thousands of distinct CDR3 sequences, approximately 52% of which appear only once. The germline V and J ends were trimmed by 6 bases and 6 bases, with 12 bases remaining between them. The CDR3 is 12 residues long. The germline V gene has CDR1 DFQATT and CDR2 SNEGSKA (reference sequence). These data come from a study of blood T cells in healthy people across ages. Broader study findings: Comparison with aged donors showed that long-lived donors had more naive CD4+ cells and higher diversity.

The sequenced material came from blood. The rearrangement joins TRBV20-1 to TRBJ2-1; D might be TRBD1 (6 bases). This TCR derives from a man aged 55-75 years in good health. CDR3 region: CSANRAVNEQFF. CDR3 sequence (DNA): TGCAGTGCCAACAGGGCGGTCAATGAGCAGTTCTTC.